This T cell receptor (beta chain) was sequenced for a study of human T cells and chemical hapten exposure. Sample time point: patch test 1, 2 weeks after DPC sensitization. The treatment is: therapeutic diphenylcyclopropenone sensitization with weekly scalp DPC. This CDR3 has 16 amino acids. The V gene's germline CDR1 is MNHEY and CDR2 SMNVEV (reference sequence). V lost 3 bases to trimming and J lost 10 bases, with 19 bases between them. TCRdb redid the calling of the RACE reads with MiXCR, one entry per CDR3 protein. The sample holds just over 80,000 distinct CDR3 sequences, roughly 10% seen once. V usage is TRBV27 and J usage is TRBJ1-6, with D perhaps TRBD1 (6 bases). Sequenced material: whole blood, taken in connection with sensitization to the hapten diphenylcyclopropenone (DPC). This clonotype was sampled from a woman aged 50 to 60 with alopecia areata. Some clones in this sample may be carry-over from other donors' samples. CDR3 nucleotide sequence: TGTGCCAGCAGTTTCCGATCGACAGGAGGAGGATCACCCCTCCACTTT. Translating it yields CASSFRSTGGGSPLHF.